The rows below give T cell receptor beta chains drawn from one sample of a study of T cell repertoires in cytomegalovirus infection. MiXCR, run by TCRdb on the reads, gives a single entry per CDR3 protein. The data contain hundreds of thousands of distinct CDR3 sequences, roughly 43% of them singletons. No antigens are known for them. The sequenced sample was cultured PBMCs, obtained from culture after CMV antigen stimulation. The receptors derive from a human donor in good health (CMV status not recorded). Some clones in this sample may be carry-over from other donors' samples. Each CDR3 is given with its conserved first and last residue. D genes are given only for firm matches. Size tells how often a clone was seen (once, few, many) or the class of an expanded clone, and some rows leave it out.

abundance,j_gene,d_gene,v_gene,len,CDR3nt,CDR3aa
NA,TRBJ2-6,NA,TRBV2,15,TGTGCCAGCAGCCCCGAAGGTGCTGGGGCCAACGTCCTGACTTTC,CASSPEGAGANVLTF
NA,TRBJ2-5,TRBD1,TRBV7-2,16,TGTGCCAGCAGCTTAGTGGGGACAGGGGAATACGAGACCCAGTACTTC,CASSLVGTGEYETQYF
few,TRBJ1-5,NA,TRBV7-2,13,TGTGCCAGCAGCAAACTGGATAATCAGCCCCAGCATTTT,CASSKLDNQPQHF
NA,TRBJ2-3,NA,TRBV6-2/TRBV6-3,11,TGTGCCAGCAGTAACGCGCATACGCAGTATTTT,CASSNAHTQYF
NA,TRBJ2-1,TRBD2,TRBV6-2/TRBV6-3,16,TGTGCCAGCAGTTACGAGACTAGCGGAGAGTACAATGAGCAGTTCTTC,CASSYETSGEYNEQFF
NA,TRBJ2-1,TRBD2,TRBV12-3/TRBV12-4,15,TGTGCCAGCAGATACTCGGGGGGACCCTACAATGAGCAGTTCTTC,CASRYSGGPYNEQFF
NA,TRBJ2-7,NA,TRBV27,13,TGTGCCAGCAGTCCCGGGACCGTTTGCGAGCAGTACTTC,CASSPGTVCEQYF
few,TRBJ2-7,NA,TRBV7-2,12,TGTGCCAGCAGCCCCTCCATCTACGAGCAGTACTTC,CASSPSIYEQYF
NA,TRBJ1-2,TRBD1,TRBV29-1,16,TGCAGCGTTGAAGGGAGGCGACAGGGGGGGAACTATGGCTACACCTTC,CSVEGRRQGGNYGYTF
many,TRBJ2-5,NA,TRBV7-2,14,TGTGCCAGCAGCTGGGGACCACTCGCCGAGACCCAGTACTTC,CASSWGPLAETQYF
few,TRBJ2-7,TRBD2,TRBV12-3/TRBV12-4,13,TGTGCCAGCAGTTTAGCCACTAGCGATGAGCGATACTTC,CASSLATSDERYF
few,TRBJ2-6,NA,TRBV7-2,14,TGTGCCAGCGGCACAATTCTTGGGGCCAACGTCCTGACTTTC,CASGTILGANVLTF
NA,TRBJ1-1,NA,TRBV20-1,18,TGCAGTGCTAGAGATTCATTAGCGGTCCAGGGAATGAACACTGAAGCTTTCTTT,CSARDSLAVQGMNTEAFF
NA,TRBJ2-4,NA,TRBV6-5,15,TGTGCCAGCAGTTCAGAGACTGACACCCAAAACATTCAGTACTTC,CASSSETDTQNIQYF
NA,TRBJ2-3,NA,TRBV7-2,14,TGTGCCAGCAGCCTTGACGGCCCCCTAGATACGCAGTATTTT,CASSLDGPLDTQYF
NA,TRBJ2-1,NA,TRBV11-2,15,TGTGCCAGCAGCTTGGAGCGGGCTTCCTACAATGAGCAGTTCTTC,CASSLERASYNEQFF
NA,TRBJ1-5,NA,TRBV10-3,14,TGTGCCATCAGTGTGCAGGGAGCCAATCAGCCCCAGCATTTT,CAISVQGANQPQHF
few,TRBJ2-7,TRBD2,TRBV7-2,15,TGTGCCAGCAGCCCCCAGGGACTAGCGGGAGTCGAGCAGTACTTC,CASSPQGLAGVEQYF
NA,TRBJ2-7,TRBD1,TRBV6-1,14,TGTGCCACCCCTCGGGGACAGGGGGCCCCCGAGCAGTACTTC,CATPRGQGAPEQYF
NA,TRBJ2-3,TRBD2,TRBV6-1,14,TGTGCCAGCAGTAGGCCGGGACTAGCAGATACGCAGTATTTT,CASSRPGLADTQYF
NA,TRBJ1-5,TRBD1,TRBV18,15,TGTGCCAGCTCACCGGGACAGCCTTTAAATCAGCCCCAGCATTTT,CASSPGQPLNQPQHF
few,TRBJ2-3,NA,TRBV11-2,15,TGTGCCAGCGCCCACCGCGGCAGGGTCACAGATACGCAGTATTTT,CASAHRGRVTDTQYF
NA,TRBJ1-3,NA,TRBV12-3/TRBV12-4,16,TGTGCCAGCAGTTTAGCAACCCGGGGGTTTGGAAACACCATATATTTT,CASSLATRGFGNTIYF
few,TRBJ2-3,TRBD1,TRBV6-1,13,TGTGCCAGCAGGGGACAGGACACAGATACGCAGTATTTT,CASRGQDTDTQYF
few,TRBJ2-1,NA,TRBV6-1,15,TGTGCCAGCAGTGGACTTGGACTGTCCTACAATGAGCAGTTCTTC,CASSGLGLSYNEQFF
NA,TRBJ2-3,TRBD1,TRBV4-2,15,TGTGCCAGCAGAACGGGACAGGGGCGCACAGATACGCAGTATTTT,CASRTGQGRTDTQYF
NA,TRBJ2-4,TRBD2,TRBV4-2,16,TGTGCCAGCAGCCAAGAAGGAGCGGGGCACAAAAACATTCAGTACTTC,CASSQEGAGHKNIQYF
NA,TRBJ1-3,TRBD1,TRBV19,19,TGTGCCAGTAGTCTGTCCGGGACAGGAATGCTGGTCTCTGGAAACACCATATATTTT,CASSLSGTGMLVSGNTIYF
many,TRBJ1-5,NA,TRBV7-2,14,TGTGCCAGCAACGGGGGCTATAGCAATCAGCCCCAGCATTTT,CASNGGYSNQPQHF
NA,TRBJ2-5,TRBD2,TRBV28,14,TGTGCCAGCAGGGACGGGGGGGCCGGGGAGACCCAGTACTTC,CASRDGGAGETQYF
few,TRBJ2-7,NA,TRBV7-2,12,TGTGCCAGCAGCTTAGTTGACTACGAGCAGTACTTC,CASSLVDYEQYF
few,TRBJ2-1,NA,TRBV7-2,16,TGTGCCAGCAGCGGAGTAGGGGACAACCCCTACAATGAGCAGTTCTTC,CASSGVGDNPYNEQFF
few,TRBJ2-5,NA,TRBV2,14,TGTGCCAGCATGGAGCAGCGGGACCAAGAGACCCAGTACTTC,CASMEQRDQETQYF
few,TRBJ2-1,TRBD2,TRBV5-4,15,TGTGCCAGCAGCTGGGGACTAGCGGGAGCCAATGAGCAGTTCTTC,CASSWGLAGANEQFF
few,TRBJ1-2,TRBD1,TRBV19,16,TGTGCCAGTAGTCCAATTTCGGACAGGGGGATCTATGGCTACACCTTC,CASSPISDRGIYGYTF
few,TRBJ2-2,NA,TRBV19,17,TGTGCCAGTAGTAGTTCCTGGGGGTTAAGGGACACCGGGGAGCTGTTTTTT,CASSSSWGLRDTGELFF
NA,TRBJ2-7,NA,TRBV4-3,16,TGCGCCAGCAGCCAAGTAGCCAGGGTGCCATCCTACGAGCAGTACTTC,CASSQVARVPSYEQYF
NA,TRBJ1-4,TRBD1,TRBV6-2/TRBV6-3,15,TGTGCCAGCAGTTCCGGGACAGGGTTTGGGGAAAAACTGTTTTTT,CASSSGTGFGEKLFF
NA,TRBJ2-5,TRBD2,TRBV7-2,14,TGTGCCAGCAGCACCGGGGAGGGTTGGCAGACCCAGTACTTC,CASSTGEGWQTQYF
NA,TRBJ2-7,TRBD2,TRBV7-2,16,TGTGCCAGCAGCCCCCGAGGGTCTAGCGGTGACGTGGGGCAGTACTTC,CASSPRGSSGDVGQYF
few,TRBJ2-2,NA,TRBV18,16,TGTGCCAGCTCACCCTCTTCGAACAGGGACACCGGGGAGCTGTTTTTT,CASSPSSNRDTGELFF
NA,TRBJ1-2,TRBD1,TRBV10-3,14,TGTGCCATCAGTGAGGACAGGGATTCGTATGGCTACACCTTC,CAISEDRDSYGYTF
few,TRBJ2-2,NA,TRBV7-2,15,TGTGCCAGCAGCTTAGACAGGGTGCTCACCGGGGAGCTGTTTTTT,CASSLDRVLTGELFF
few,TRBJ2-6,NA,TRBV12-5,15,TGTGCTAGTGGCAAAAATATCGGCGGGGCCAACGTCCTGACTTTC,CASGKNIGGANVLTF
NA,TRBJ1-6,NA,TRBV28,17,TGTGCCAGCAGAATCATTCCTCAGGGAACCTATAATTCACCCCTCCACTTT,CASRIIPQGTYNSPLHF